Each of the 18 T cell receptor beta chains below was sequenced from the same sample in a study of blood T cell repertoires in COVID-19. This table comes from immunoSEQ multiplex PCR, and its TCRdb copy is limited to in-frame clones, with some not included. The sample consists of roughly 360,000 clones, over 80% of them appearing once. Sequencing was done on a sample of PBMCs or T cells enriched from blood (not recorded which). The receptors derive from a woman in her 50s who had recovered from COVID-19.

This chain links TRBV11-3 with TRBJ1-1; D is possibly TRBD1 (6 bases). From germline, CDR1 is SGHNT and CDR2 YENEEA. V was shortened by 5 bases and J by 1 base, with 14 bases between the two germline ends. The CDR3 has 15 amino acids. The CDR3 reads CASSPDLGQNTEAFF. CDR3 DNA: TGTGCCAGCAGCCCGGATTTGGGACAGAACACTGAAGCTTTCTTT. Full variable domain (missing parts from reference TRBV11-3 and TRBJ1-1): EAGVVQSPRYKIIEKKQPVAFWCNPISGHNTLYWYLQNLGQGPELLIRYENEEAVDDSQLPKDRFSAERLKGVDSTLKIQPAELGDSAVYLCASSPDLGQNTEAFFGQGTRLTVV.

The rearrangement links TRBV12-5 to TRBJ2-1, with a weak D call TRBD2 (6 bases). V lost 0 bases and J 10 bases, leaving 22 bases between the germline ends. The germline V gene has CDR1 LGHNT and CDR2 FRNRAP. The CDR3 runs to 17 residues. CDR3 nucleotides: TGTGCTAGTGGTTTGGTACGGGGCAGGGTGGGTAGCGGCGAGCAGTTCTTC. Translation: CASGLVRGRVGSGEQFF.

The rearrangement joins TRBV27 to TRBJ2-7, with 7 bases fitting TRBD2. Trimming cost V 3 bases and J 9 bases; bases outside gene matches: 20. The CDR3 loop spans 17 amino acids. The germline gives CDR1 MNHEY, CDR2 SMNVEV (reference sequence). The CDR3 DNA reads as TGTGCCAGCAGTTTGGAGCCTTGGAGCGGGAAGATCCTGGGGCAGTACTTC. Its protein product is CASSLEPWSGKILGQYF.

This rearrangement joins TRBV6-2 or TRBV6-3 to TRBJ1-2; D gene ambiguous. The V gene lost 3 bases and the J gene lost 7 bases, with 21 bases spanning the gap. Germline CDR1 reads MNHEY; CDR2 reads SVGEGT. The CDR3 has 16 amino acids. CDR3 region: CASSYFGPTGRGGYTF. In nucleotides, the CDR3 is TGTGCCAGCAGTTATTTCGGACCAACGGGCCGGGGTGGCTACACCTTC.

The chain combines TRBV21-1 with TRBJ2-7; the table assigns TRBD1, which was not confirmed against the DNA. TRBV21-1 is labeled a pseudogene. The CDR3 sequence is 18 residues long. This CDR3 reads CASSKSTFRQVEGDEQYF. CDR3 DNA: TGTGCCAGCAGCAAATCCACCTTTCGACAGGTTGAAGGAGACGAGCAGTACTTC.

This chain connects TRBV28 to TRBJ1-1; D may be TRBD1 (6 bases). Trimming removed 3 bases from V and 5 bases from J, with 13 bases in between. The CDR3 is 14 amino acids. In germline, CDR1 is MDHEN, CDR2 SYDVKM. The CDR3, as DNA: TGTGCCAGCAGTTTTGGGGGGGGGACAACTGAAGCTTTCTTT. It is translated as CASSFGGGTTEAFF.

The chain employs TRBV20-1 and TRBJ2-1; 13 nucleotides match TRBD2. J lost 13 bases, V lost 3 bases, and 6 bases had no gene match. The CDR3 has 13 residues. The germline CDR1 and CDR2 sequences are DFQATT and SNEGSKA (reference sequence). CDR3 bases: TGCAGTGCTAGTGGACTAGCGGGAGTTTTTCAGTTCTTC. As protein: CSASGLAGVFQFF.

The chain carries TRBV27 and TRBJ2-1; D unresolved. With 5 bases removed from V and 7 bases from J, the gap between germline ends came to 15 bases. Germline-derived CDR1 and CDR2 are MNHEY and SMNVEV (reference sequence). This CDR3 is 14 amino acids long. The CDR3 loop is CASSTPWATNEQFF. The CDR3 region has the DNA TGTGCCAGCAGTACCCCGTGGGCCACGAATGAGCAGTTCTTC.

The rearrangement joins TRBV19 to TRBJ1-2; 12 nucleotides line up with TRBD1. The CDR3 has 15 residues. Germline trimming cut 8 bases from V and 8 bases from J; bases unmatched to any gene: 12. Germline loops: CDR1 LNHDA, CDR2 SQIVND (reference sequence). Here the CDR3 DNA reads TGTGCCAGTCGAACACCGGGACAGGGGGCCAGAGGCTACACCTTC. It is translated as CASRTPGQGARGYTF.

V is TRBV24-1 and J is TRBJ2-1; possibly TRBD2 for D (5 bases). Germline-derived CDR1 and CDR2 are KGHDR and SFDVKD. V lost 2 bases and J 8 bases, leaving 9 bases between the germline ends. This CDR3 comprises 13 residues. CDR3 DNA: TGTGCCACCAGTGATTGGACCGGGGATGAGCAGTTCTTC. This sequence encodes CATSDWTGDEQFF.

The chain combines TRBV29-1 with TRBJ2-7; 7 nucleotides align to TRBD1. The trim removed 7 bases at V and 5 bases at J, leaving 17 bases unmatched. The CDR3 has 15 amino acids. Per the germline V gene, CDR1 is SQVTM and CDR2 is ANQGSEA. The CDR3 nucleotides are TGCAGCGCCCCGAGGGACAGACTCCTGGGGGACGAGCAGTACTTC. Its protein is CSAPRDRLLGDEQYF.

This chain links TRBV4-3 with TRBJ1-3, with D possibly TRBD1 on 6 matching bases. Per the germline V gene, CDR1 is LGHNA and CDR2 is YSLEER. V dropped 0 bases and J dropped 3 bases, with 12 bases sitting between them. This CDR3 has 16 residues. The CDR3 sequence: CASSQDGGASGNTIYF. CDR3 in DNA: TGCGCCAGCAGCCAAGATGGGGGCGCAAGTGGAAACACCATATATTTT.

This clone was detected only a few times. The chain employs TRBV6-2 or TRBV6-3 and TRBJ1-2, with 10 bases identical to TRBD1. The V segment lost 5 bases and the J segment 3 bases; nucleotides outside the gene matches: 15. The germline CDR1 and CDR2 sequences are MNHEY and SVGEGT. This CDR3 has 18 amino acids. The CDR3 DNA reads TGTGCCAGCAGTATCCCCAGGTCTGGGACAGGGGAATACTATGGCTACACCTTC. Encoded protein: CASSIPRSGTGEYYGYTF.

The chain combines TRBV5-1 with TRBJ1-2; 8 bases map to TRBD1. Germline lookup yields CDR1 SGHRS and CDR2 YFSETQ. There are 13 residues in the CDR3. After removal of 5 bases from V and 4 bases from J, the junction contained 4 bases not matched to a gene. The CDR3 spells CASRGDRTYGYTF. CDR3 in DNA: TGCGCCAGCAGGGGGGACAGGACCTATGGCTACACCTTC.

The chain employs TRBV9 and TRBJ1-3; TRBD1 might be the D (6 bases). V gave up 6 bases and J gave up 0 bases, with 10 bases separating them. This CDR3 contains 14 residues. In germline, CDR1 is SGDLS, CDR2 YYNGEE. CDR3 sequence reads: CASNRALSGNTIYF. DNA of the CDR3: TGTGCCAGCAACAGGGCCCTCTCTGGAAACACCATATATTTT.

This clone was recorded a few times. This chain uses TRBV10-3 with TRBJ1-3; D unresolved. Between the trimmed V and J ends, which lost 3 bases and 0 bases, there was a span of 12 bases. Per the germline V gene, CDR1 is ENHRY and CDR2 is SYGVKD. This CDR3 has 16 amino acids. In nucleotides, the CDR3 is TGTGCCATCAGTGACCGCGGGCCTAACTCTGGAAACACCATATATTTT. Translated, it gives CAISDRGPNSGNTIYF.

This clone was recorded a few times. Written as DNA, the CDR3 is TGCAGCGTGGAGACAGGGAGGAACGGCTATGGCTACACCTTC. As protein: CSVETGRNGYGYTF. The rearrangement joins TRBV29-1 to TRBJ1-2; TRBD1 matches 7 bases. This CDR3 spans 14 amino acids. Per the germline V gene, CDR1 is SQVTM and CDR2 is ANQGSEA. V lost 6 bases and J lost 4; bases outside the gene matches: 11.

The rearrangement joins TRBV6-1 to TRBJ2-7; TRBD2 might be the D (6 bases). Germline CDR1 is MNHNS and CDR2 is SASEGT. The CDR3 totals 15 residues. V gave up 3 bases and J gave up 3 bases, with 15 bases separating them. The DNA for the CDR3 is TGTGCCAGCAGTGAGAGGGTAGAGGGACTCTACGAGCAGTACTTC. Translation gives CASSERVEGLYEQYF.